This TCR beta chain emerged from a study of cytomegalovirus exposure and HLA in healthy donors. Healthy bone marrow donors formed the donor group. The PCR employed 60 Vbeta primers together with 13 Jbeta primers. Some clones are missing from TCRdb's copy, which holds only in-frame ones; the method was immunoSEQ multiplex PCR. The table records about 120,000 clones, 74% of them present only once. This TCR came from a human donor in good health. Material for sequencing was PBMCs.

The CDR3 DNA sequence: TGTGCCAGCAGGGCGGACAGGGGGCGCGGATTCTACGAGCAGTACTTC. Translating it yields CASRADRGRGFYEQYF. The chain links TRBV2 to TRBJ2-7, with 11 bases fitting TRBD1. The CDR3 spans 16 residues. The V gene end was trimmed by 6 bases and the J gene end by 3 bases; junction bases not matched to a gene: 10. CDR1 SNHLY and CDR2 FYNNEI come from the germline V gene. Based on the CDR3 plus reference TRBV2 and TRBJ2-7, the full variable domain is EPEVTQTPSHQVTQMGQEVILRCVPISNHLYFYWYRQILGQKVEFLVSFYNNEISEKSEIFDDQFSVERPDGSNFTLKIRSTKLEDSAMYFCASRADRGRGFYEQYFGPGTRLTVT.